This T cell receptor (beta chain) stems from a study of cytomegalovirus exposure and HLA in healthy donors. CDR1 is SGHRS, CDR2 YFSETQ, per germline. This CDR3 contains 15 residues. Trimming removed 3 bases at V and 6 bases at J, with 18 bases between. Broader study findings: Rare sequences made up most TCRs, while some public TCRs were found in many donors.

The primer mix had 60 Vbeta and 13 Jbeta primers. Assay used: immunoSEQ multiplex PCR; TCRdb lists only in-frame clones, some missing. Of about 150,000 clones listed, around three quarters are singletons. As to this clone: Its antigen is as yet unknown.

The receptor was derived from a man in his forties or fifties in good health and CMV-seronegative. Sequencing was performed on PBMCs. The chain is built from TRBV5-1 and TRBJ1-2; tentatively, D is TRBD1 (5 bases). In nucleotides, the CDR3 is TGCGCCAGCAGCTCGGACAAGGGCCTTCGGGATGGCTACACCTTC. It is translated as CASSSDKGLRDGYTF.